Given below is one T cell receptor (beta chain) in context. The ends were cut back, 6 bases at V and 5 bases at J, with 16 bases in the middle. CDR3 length equals 14 residues. The data are from a study of shared clonotypes between healthy human individuals. Deep was the level at which the assay was run. Sequencing was performed with immunoSEQ multiplex PCR; in TCRdb, only in-frame clones are kept and a portion is missing. The sample contains around 330,000 clones, 74% of which appear only once. The sequence was obtained from a man aged 25 to 40 in good health. V gene TRBV23-1 combines with J gene TRBJ2-5; no reliable D call. TRBV23-1 is noted as an ORF with a role that remains uncertain. The sequenced sample consisted of memory CD4+ T cells sorted from blood. Indicated subset: CD45RA-negative fraction. The chain's CDR3 is CASRKGVLGETQYF. CDR3 nucleotides: TGCGCCAGCAGAAAGGGCGTCCTCGGGGAGACCCAGTACTTC.